The next 23 T cell receptor beta chains were all read from a single sample in a study of CD8 T cells in ankylosing spondylitis. TCRdb redid the calling of the 5' RACE reads with MiXCR, one entry per CDR3 protein. This sample yields around 160,000 distinct CDR3 sequences, of which roughly 12% are seen a single time; roughly 28% belongs to the top ten. What was sequenced was blood, either unsorted or a sorted T cell fraction (not recorded which). These receptors all come from a male donor with ankylosing spondylitis or in good health (not recorded which).

This clonotype showed up just a few times. This chain connects TRBV3-1 to TRBJ2-5; D is unclear. The V end lost 4 bases, the J end lost 5 bases, and 5 bases lay between the germline ends. The CDR3 contains 11 residues. Germline V gene lookup returns CDR1 LGHDT and CDR2 YNNKEL (reference sequence). The CDR3 here is CASSRTETQYF. The CDR3 bases are TGTGCCAGCAGCCGCACGGAGACCCAGTACTTC.

This clonotype has at least ten counts. J is TRBJ2-3 and V is TRBV10-3; D might be TRBD2 (5 bases). CDR1 is ENHRY, CDR2 SYGVKD, per germline. Trimming removed 8 bases from V and 5 bases from J, with 8 bases in between. CDR3 length: 11 residues. For the CDR3, the DNA is TGTGCCATCGGACTGAAAGATACGCAGTATTTT. Residues: CAIGLKDTQYF.

This clonotype was seen many times. The genes are TRBV20-1 and TRBJ2-3; 7 bases line up with TRBD2. The CDR3 has 15 amino acids. The V gene end was trimmed by 5 bases and the J gene end by 0 bases; junction bases not matched to a gene: 8. Germline CDR1 reads DFQATT; CDR2 reads SNEGSKA (reference sequence). The CDR3 DNA reads TGCAGTGCTTTTCCGCGGGGGTTTAGCACAGATACGCAGTATTTT. Translating it yields CSAFPRGFSTDTQYF.

The chain recombines TRBV12-3 or TRBV12-4 with TRBJ2-1; 10 bases align to TRBD2. CDR3 size: 15 residues. The V gene end was trimmed by 6 bases and the J gene end by 9 bases; junction bases not matched to a gene: 11. For the CDR3, the DNA is TGTGCCAGCAGGCTGACCGCTAGCGGGAGTGGTGAGCAGTTCTTC. Protein product: CASRLTASGSGEQFF.

The J gene is TRBJ2-7, the V gene TRBV29-1; 9 nucleotides align to TRBD1. Trimming cost V 7 bases and J 5 bases; bases outside gene matches: 9. This CDR3 contains 13 residues. Germline lookup yields CDR1 SQVTM and CDR2 ANQGSEA. The CDR3 DNA is TGCAGCGCACTGGACAGGGGTAGGCACGAGCAGTACTTC. It translates to CSALDRGRHEQYF.

This clonotype has at least ten counts. The chain uses TRBV18 and TRBJ2-5; maybe TRBD1 (5 bases). The CDR3 is 13 amino acids. Germline loops: CDR1 KGHSH, CDR2 LQKENI. V lost 4 bases to trimming and J lost 4 bases, with 10 bases between them. The CDR3 protein is CASSQDMRETQYF. The CDR3 DNA is TGTGCCAGCTCACAGGACATGAGAGAGACCCAGTACTTC.

V usage is TRBV7-9 and J usage is TRBJ2-7, with a possible D match to TRBD2 (6 bases). The V end lost 5 bases, the J end lost 5 bases, and 16 bases lay between the germline ends. This CDR3 is 14 amino acids long. Germline V lookup: CDR1 SEHNR, CDR2 FQNEAQ (reference sequence). CDR3 sequence reads: CASSLDGSGDEQYF. CDR3 nucleotides: TGTGCCAGCAGCCTTGACGGGAGTGGTGACGAGCAGTACTTC.

This clonotype occurred many times. This chain uses TRBV20-1 with TRBJ2-1; a possible D gene is TRBD2 (6 bases). V dropped 6 bases and J dropped 7 bases, with 16 bases sitting between them. CDR1 and CDR2 (germline): DFQATT, SNEGSKA (reference sequence). The CDR3 is made up of 13 amino acids. The CDR3 sequence is CSAKPLGGNEQFF. The CDR3 nucleotides read TGCAGTGCCAAACCCCTCGGGGGTAATGAGCAGTTCTTC.

This clonotype showed up many times. The chain couples TRBV5-1 to TRBJ1-3; D is possibly TRBD1 (5 bases). The germline CDR1 and CDR2 sequences are SGHRS and YFSETQ. This CDR3 spans 15 amino acids. Trimming cost V 0 bases and J 4 bases, with 11 bases left between them. CDR3 nucleotides: TGCGCCAGCAGCTTGGCCTGGGGGTCGGGAAACACCATATATTTT. Its translation: CASSLAWGSGNTIYF.

Worth noting for this clonotype: A much more abundant neighbour one base away suggests this may be a read error. The chain employs TRBV4-1 and TRBJ2-2; 8 nucleotides match TRBD1. The CDR3 totals 16 residues. Germline assignment: CDR1 MGHRA and CDR2 YSYEKL. The CDR3 reads CASSQRTGSNTGALFF. The CDR3, as DNA: TGCGCCAGCAGCCAACGGACAGGGTCCAACACCGGGGCGCTGTTTTTT.

This clonotype occurred many times. V gene TRBV12-3 or TRBV12-4 combines with J gene TRBJ2-2; either TRBD1 or TRBD2 may supply D (6 bases each). Trimming shortened V by 6 bases and J by 4 bases, and 18 bases separated the two germline ends. The CDR3 runs to 16 residues. The CDR3 loop reads CASRPRGAESTGELFF. The CDR3 nucleotides read TGTGCCAGCAGACCTAGGGGGGCGGAGAGCACCGGGGAGCTGTTTTTT.

This clonotype occurred many times. This rearrangement joins TRBV6-2 or TRBV6-3 to TRBJ1-2, with D possibly TRBD1 on 6 matching bases. The V gene's germline CDR1 is MNHEY and CDR2 SVGEGT. Trimming removed 2 bases at V and 6 bases at J, with 31 bases between. CDR3 size: 20 residues. The CDR3 bases are TGTGCCAGCAGTTACAAGCAAGGGTGGGAAATTTTTTCCCGGGACAATGGCTACACCTTC. Translated, it gives CASSYKQGWEIFSRDNGYTF.

For this clonotype: This clone may be a read error of a much larger clone one base away. The genes are TRBV7-6 and TRBJ2-1; D ambiguous. The CDR3 sequence is 13 residues long. From germline, CDR1 is SGHVS and CDR2 FNYEAQ. The V end lost 7 bases, the J end lost 10 bases, and 17 bases lay between the germline ends. The CDR3 loop is CASNQFWWSEQFF. In nucleotides, the CDR3 is TGTGCCAGCAACCAATTCTGGTGGAGCGAGCAGTTCTTC. Looking up the rest from reference TRBV7-6 and TRBJ2-1 gives the full variable domain: GAGVSQSPRYKVTKRGQDVALRCDPISGHVSLYWYRQALGQGPEFLTYFNYEAQQDKSGLPNDRFSAERPEGSISTLTIQRTEQRDSAMYRCASNQFWWSEQFFGPGTRLTVL.

This clonotype was seen repeatedly, ten times or more. The V call is TRBV5-6, the J call TRBJ1-1; D is uncertain. V lost 2 bases to trimming and J lost 3 bases, with 8 bases between them. The germline V gene has CDR1 SGHDT and CDR2 YYEEEE. CDR3 size: 13 residues. This CDR3 is CASSFVSDTEAFF. The CDR3 DNA is TGTGCCAGCAGCTTTGTGAGTGACACTGAAGCTTTCTTT. Full variable domain (remainder filled in from reference TRBV5-6 and TRBJ1-1): DAGVTQSPTHLIKTRGQQVTLRCSPKSGHDTVSWYQQALGQGPQFIFQYYEEEERQRGNFPDRFSGHQFPNYSSELNVNALLLGDSALYLCASSFVSDTEAFFGQGTRLTVV.

This clonotype was seen many times. This chain links TRBV3-1 with TRBJ2-1; D is unclear. Germline V gene sequence: CDR1 LGHDT, CDR2 YNNKEL (reference sequence). The CDR3 covers 13 residues. Trimming stripped 3 bases from V and 8 bases from J, with 11 bases between. The CDR3 DNA sequence: TGTGCCAGCAGCCAGGCTAGTCGAGATGAGCAGTTCTTC. Translated, it gives CASSQASRDEQFF.

The sample holds a few counts of this clonotype. The CDR3 nucleotides read TGTGCCAGTAACCGGGACAGCCACAATGAGCAGTTCTTC. It encodes CASNRDSHNEQFF. The chain carries TRBV2 and TRBJ2-1, with 7 nucleotides matching TRBD1. The CDR3 totals 13 residues. The germline gives CDR1 SNHLY, CDR2 FYNNEI. With 9 bases clipped from V and 5 bases from J, the junction kept 7 bases outside the gene matches.

There are a few counts of this clonotype. This may be a read error, as it is one base from a much larger clone. The rearrangement links TRBV4-1 to TRBJ2-3, with 7 positions matching TRBD2. The germline gives CDR1 MGHRA, CDR2 YSYEKL. The CDR3 consists of 21 residues. V was clipped by 0 bases and J by 3 bases; unmatched bases: 21. The CDR3 DNA reads TGCGCCAGCAGCCAAGAAGGGCCTTTACCTGGACTAGTGGGGTTGACAGATACGCAGTATTTT. It codes for CASSQEGPLPGLVGLTDTQYF.

This clonotype was seen more than once but under ten times. This chain connects TRBV12-3 or TRBV12-4 to TRBJ2-1, with a tentative D call TRBD1 (6 bases). The CDR3 covers 20 residues. The V end was cut by 5 bases, the J end by 0 bases, with 26 bases between. CDR3 loop: CASSEPGEPGGRDSYNEQFF. The CDR3 DNA follows: TGTGCCAGCAGTGAGCCAGGGGAACCAGGAGGAAGGGACTCCTACAATGAGCAGTTCTTC.

This clonotype was seen a few times. The chain recombines TRBV5-6 with TRBJ2-1; 8 bases are shared with TRBD1. CDR3 length equals 13 residues. Germline V gene data show CDR1 as SGHDT and CDR2 as YYEEEE. After removal of 3 bases from V and 9 bases from J, the junction contained 5 bases not matched to a gene. CDR3 sequence: CASSWDRSGEQFF. The CDR3 DNA reads as TGTGCCAGCAGCTGGGACAGGTCAGGTGAGCAGTTCTTC.

This clonotype came up many times. This sequence joins TRBV6-2 or TRBV6-3 and TRBJ2-1; 12 bases line up with TRBD2. Trimming at V came to 2 bases and at J to 5 bases, leaving 7 bases not matched to a gene. Germline loops: CDR1 MNHEY, CDR2 SVGEGT. This CDR3 is 17 amino acids long. The CDR3 loop is CASSYVASGGVDNEQFF. DNA for the CDR3: TGTGCCAGCAGTTACGTCGCTAGCGGGGGGGTCGACAATGAGCAGTTCTTC.

At least ten counts were recorded for this clonotype. The chain has TRBV2 and TRBJ1-2; maybe TRBD1 (6 bases). The CDR3 loop spans 13 amino acids. V lost 6 bases and J lost 7, with 15 bases in between. The germline gives CDR1 SNHLY, CDR2 FYNNEI. The CDR3 DNA follows: TGTGCCAGCAGCCCCAGGGGTACGGGTGGCTACACCTTC. Protein sequence: CASSPRGTGGYTF.

Regarding this clonotype: The junction shows a germline mismatch at one end, possibly a read error. The gene calls are TRBV4-1 and TRBJ2-3; D is perhaps TRBD2 (5 bases). Germline CDR1 is MGHRA and CDR2 is YSYEKL. The CDR3 contains 22 residues. CDR3 DNA sequence: TGCGACAGCAGCCAAGAAGGGAGCAGAGTAGGGCTATTAGCTCCTAGCACAGATACGCAGTATTTT. Protein product: CDSSQEGSRVGLLAPSTDTQYF.

This clonotype was seen repeatedly, ten times or more. Written as DNA, the CDR3 is TGTGCCACCAGCAGAACTCGGTTAGCGGGGGGACTCACAGATACGCAGTATTTT. This translates into CATSRTRLAGGLTDTQYF. The chain is built from TRBV15 and TRBJ2-3; the match to TRBD2 covers 10 bases. V lost 2 bases, J lost 2 bases, and 10 bases stayed unmatched. This CDR3 contains 18 residues. Germline assignment: CDR1 LNHNV and CDR2 YYDKDF (reference sequence).